Below are 21 T cell receptor beta chains sequenced from a single sample in a study of response to subunit inactivated influenza vaccine. One entry per CDR3 protein results from TCRdb running MiXCR on the RT-PCR reads. The data contain some 600,000 distinct CDR3 sequences, 14% of them seen just once; the ten biggest clones take up about 7.4%. The source was PBMCs from blood, collected about 14 days before vaccination. The receptors stem from a man aged 50 to 59 who received an inactivated influenza vaccine.

V gene TRBV5-1 combines with J gene TRBJ1-1; 10 nucleotides match TRBD1. CDR1 is SGHRS and CDR2 is YFSETQ in the germline V gene. This CDR3 has 15 residues. V was clipped by 4 bases and J by 3 bases; unmatched bases: 6. CDR3 protein: CASSASGTGDTEAFF. CDR3 in DNA: TGCGCCAGCAGCGCCTCCGGGACAGGGGACACTGAAGCTTTCTTT.

This clonotype has a handful of counts. The V call is TRBV5-1, the J call TRBJ2-2, with 7 bases that match TRBD1. Germline trimming cut 5 bases from V and 2 bases from J; bases unmatched to any gene: 6. The germline CDR1 and CDR2 sequences are SGHRS and YFSETQ. This CDR3 is built from 15 residues. CDR3 sequence (DNA): TGCGCCAGCAGAGGGGACAGATCTAACACCGGGGAGCTGTTTTTT. The encoded protein is CASRGDRSNTGELFF. The entire variable domain, with the rest obtained from reference TRBV5-1 and TRBJ2-2, is as follows: KAGVTQTPRYLIKTRGQQVTLSCSPISGHRSVSWYQQTPGQGLQFLFEYFSETQRNKGNFPGRFSGRQFSNSRSEMNVSTLELGDSALYLCASRGDRSNTGELFFGEGSRLTVL.

In its sample, this clonotype was seen a few times. This rearrangement joins TRBV5-1 to TRBJ2-3, with D uncertain. Germline lookup yields CDR1 SGHRS and CDR2 YFSETQ. Trimming stripped 0 bases from V and 0 bases from J, with 5 bases between. This CDR3 contains 14 residues. The CDR3 bases are TGCGCCAGCAGCTTGGTGGCTAGCACAGATACGCAGTATTTT. The encoded protein is CASSLVASTDTQYF.

A few counts support this clonotype. The rearrangement joins TRBV7-9 to TRBJ2-1; D perhaps matches TRBD2 (6 bases). CDR3 length: 12 residues. V was cut by 8 bases and J by 8 bases, with 13 bases left in between. Germline V lookup: CDR1 SEHNR, CDR2 FQNEAQ (reference sequence). The CDR3 loop reads CASGGLIHEQFF. CDR3 nucleotide sequence: TGTGCCAGCGGGGGACTCATCCATGAGCAGTTCTTC.

The chain recombines TRBV20-1 with TRBJ2-1; 10 bases align to TRBD2. The J segment lost 0 bases and the V segment lost 2 bases, leaving 13 bases of the junction unmatched. This CDR3 is built from 19 residues. Germline V gene sequence: CDR1 DFQATT, CDR2 SNEGSKA (reference sequence). CDR3 DNA: TGCAGTGCTAGATTTGGTTGGTTAGGGACTAGCGACTCCTACAATGAGCAGTTCTTC. Encoded protein: CSARFGWLGTSDSYNEQFF.

This chain joins TRBV7-2 and TRBJ2-2, with a weak D call TRBD1 (6 bases). V lost 4 bases to trimming and J lost 8 bases, with 11 bases between them. The CDR3 loop spans 13 amino acids. The germline V gene encodes CDR1 SGHTA and CDR2 FQGNSA. The CDR3 DNA follows: TGTGCCAGCAGCTACAGGGTCTCAGGGGAGCTGTTTTTT. It specifies CASSYRVSGELFF. The full variable domain, completed using reference TRBV7-2 and TRBJ2-2, is GAGVSQSPSNKVTEKGKDVELRCDPISGHTALYWYRQSLGQGLEFLIYFQGNSAPDKSGLPSDRFSAERTGGSVSTLTIQRTQQEDSAVYLCASSYRVSGELFFGEGSRLTVL.

This chain links TRBV12-3 or TRBV12-4 with TRBJ2-5; 7 nucleotides match TRBD1. Trimming took 5 bases from V and 2 from J; bases not matched to a gene: 8. There are 15 residues in the CDR3. This chain's CDR3 is CASSPNRGRQETQYF. The CDR3 nucleotides are TGTGCCAGCAGTCCAAACAGGGGCCGACAAGAGACCCAGTACTTC.

This chain links TRBV25-1 with TRBJ2-1, with D perhaps matching TRBD2 (6 bases). The germline gives CDR1 MGHDK, CDR2 SYGVNS. Trimming took 4 bases from V and 7 from J, leaving 17 bases between them. The CDR3 sequence is 15 residues long. Here the CDR3 reads CASSALGGIRNEQFF. The DNA of the CDR3 is TGTGCCAGCAGTGCCCTTGGCGGGATAAGGAATGAGCAGTTCTTC.

The sample holds a few counts of this clonotype. V usage is TRBV5-6 and J usage is TRBJ2-2; perhaps D is TRBD1 or TRBD2 (5 bases each). The CDR3 sequence is 17 residues long. CDR1 SGHDT and CDR2 YYEEEE come from the germline V gene. Trimming removed 1 base at V and 0 bases at J, with 13 bases between. CDR3 DNA sequence: TGTGCCAGCAGCTTGCGGTGGGACCGATCGAACACCGGGGAGCTGTTTTTT. It specifies CASSLRWDRSNTGELFF.

V gene TRBV14 combines with J gene TRBJ1-6; D not certain. The CDR3 spans 14 residues. The germline V gene has CDR1 SGHDN and CDR2 FVKESK. The germline V and J ends were trimmed by 2 bases and 2 bases, with 4 bases remaining between them. CDR3 region: CASSQRPYNSPLHF. The CDR3 bases are TGTGCCAGCAGCCAACGACCCTATAATTCACCCCTCCACTTT.

The J gene is TRBJ2-5, the V gene TRBV12-3 or TRBV12-4; D is undetermined. Between the trimmed V and J ends, which lost 3 bases and 0 bases, there was a span of 8 bases. CDR3 length equals 14 residues. This CDR3 is CASSFQEYQETQYF. CDR3 bases: TGTGCCAGCAGTTTTCAAGAGTACCAAGAGACCCAGTACTTC.

This clonotype was detected only a few times. CDR3 amino acids: CASSVGRTQETQYF. The CDR3 DNA sequence: TGTGCCAGCAGTGTTGGTCGGACACAAGAGACCCAGTACTTC. The rearrangement joins TRBV11-2 to TRBJ2-5; TRBD1 is a possible D gene (5 bases). This CDR3 region has 14 residues. Germline lookup yields CDR1 SGHAT and CDR2 FQNNGV. V was cut by 6 bases and J by 2 bases, with 13 bases left in between.

In nucleotides, the CDR3 is TGCGCCAGCAGCTTGGACAGAGATCCCTATGGCTACACCTTC. Protein product: CASSLDRDPYGYTF. The chain couples TRBV5-1 to TRBJ1-2; D call uncertain. The CDR3 consists of 14 residues. The V end was cut by 0 bases, the J end by 4 bases, with 10 bases between. Germline V lookup: CDR1 SGHRS, CDR2 YFSETQ.

This clonotype was picked up a small number of times. The chain recombines TRBV7-2 with TRBJ2-5; the D gene could be TRBD1 or TRBD2 (5 bases each). Germline CDR1 SGHTA, CDR2 FQGNSA. V shed 4 bases and J shed 7 bases, with 19 bases lying between them. CDR3 length: 15 residues. DNA for the CDR3: TGTGCCAGCAGCTATAATCTGGGGACCTCCGGGACCCAGTACTTC. Translating it yields CASSYNLGTSGTQYF.

The CDR3 sequence: CAWSVTRNTEAFF. DNA for the CDR3: TGTGCCTGGAGTGTAACGAGGAACACTGAAGCTTTCTTT. The rearrangement uses TRBV30 and TRBJ1-1, with unresolved D. The V end was cut by 0 bases, the J end by 1 base, with 6 bases between. The CDR3 sequence is 13 residues long. The germline gives CDR1 GTSNPN, CDR2 SVGIG (reference sequence).

In its sample, this clonotype was seen a few times. V is TRBV4-1 and J is TRBJ2-7; D possibly corresponds to TRBD1 (6 bases). The V gene lost 1 base and the J gene lost 4 bases, with 11 bases spanning the gap. Germline V gene sequence: CDR1 MGHRA, CDR2 YSYEKL. CDR3 length equals 14 residues. This CDR3 is CASSQAQGLYEQYF. The CDR3 nucleotides are TGCGCCAGCAGCCAAGCACAGGGTCTGTACGAGCAGTACTTC.

The chain employs TRBV12-3 or TRBV12-4 and TRBJ2-3, with 10 positions matching TRBD2. The CDR3 totals 14 residues. Trimming removed 6 bases from V and 4 bases from J; junction bases left unmatched: 4. In DNA, the CDR3 is TGTGCCAGCAGCCGACTAGCGGGCGCAGATACGCAGTATTTT. Translated, it gives CASSRLAGADTQYF.

The chain couples TRBV5-5 to TRBJ2-5, with D unclear. CDR1 is SGHKS, CDR2 YYEKEE, per germline (reference sequence). Trimming removed 0 bases at V and 4 bases at J, with 10 bases between. The CDR3 is made up of 14 amino acids. The CDR3 nucleotides are TGTGCCAGCAGCTTGGTGATGCTTGCAGAGACCCAGTACTTC. It codes for CASSLVMLAETQYF. Looking up the rest from reference TRBV5-5 and TRBJ2-5 gives the full variable domain: DAGVTQSPTHLIKTRGQQVTLRCSPISGHKSVSWYQQVLGQGPQFIFQYYEKEERGRGNFPDRFSARQFPNYSSELNVNALLLGDSALYLCASSLVMLAETQYFGPGTRLLVL.

The gene calls are TRBV6-5 and TRBJ1-2, with 7 bases fitting TRBD1. This CDR3 has 14 residues. V shed 4 bases, J shed 3 bases, and the junction held 5 bases outside the gene matches. Germline V gene lookup returns CDR1 MNHEY and CDR2 SVGAGI. For the CDR3, the DNA is TGTGCCAGCAGTTCAGAGACAGGGTACTATGGCTACACCTTC. This gives the protein CASSSETGYYGYTF.

This clonotype was observed many times. The chain uses TRBV4-2 and TRBJ2-5, with a weak D call TRBD2 (6 bases). Looked up from germline, CDR1 is LGHNA and CDR2 is YNFKEQ. The CDR3 has 16 residues. With 1 base removed from V and 1 base from J, the gap between germline ends came to 13 bases. The CDR3 DNA follows: TGTGCCAGCAGCCAAGTTGGAGTGGGGGGCCAAGAGACCCAGTACTTC. Its protein is CASSQVGVGGQETQYF.

This clonotype was seen more than once but under ten times. This sequence joins TRBV11-2 and TRBJ2-4; D unclear. The CDR3 is made up of 13 amino acids. V was clipped by 3 bases and J by 9 bases, with 12 bases between them. Germline-derived CDR1 and CDR2 are SGHAT and FQNNGV. The CDR3 here is CASSLGRPGIQYF. The CDR3 nucleotides are TGTGCCAGCAGCTTGGGTCGACCGGGCATTCAGTACTTC.